These 18 T cell receptor beta chains were all obtained from the same sample, sequenced in a study of blood T cells in healthy people across ages. A sample-barcoded 5' primer and a J-beta primer mix were used in a second PCR of about 7 to 12 cycles. TCRdb itself ran the 5' RACE reads through MiXCR, one entry per CDR3 protein. Of roughly 800,000 distinct CDR3 sequences listed, roughly 64% are singletons. The sequenced sample was blood. These receptor sequences come from a man aged 25 to 40 in good health.

The chain is built from TRBV10-3 and TRBJ2-3, with D possibly being TRBD1 (5 bases). Per the germline V gene, CDR1 is ENHRY and CDR2 is SYGVKD. The V and J ends lost 8 bases and 3 bases respectively, with 12 bases between them. The CDR3 totals 13 residues. CDR3 coding DNA: TGTGCCATCTGCCGCCAGGGTACAGATACGCAGTATTTT. It specifies CAICRQGTDTQYF.

This clonotype showed up just a few times. V gene TRBV20-1 combines with J gene TRBJ1-6; tentative D call: TRBD1 (5 bases). The CDR3 is 14 amino acids. The V gene's germline CDR1 is DFQATT and CDR2 SNEGSKA (reference sequence). Trimming shortened V by 6 bases and J by 7 bases, and 16 bases separated the two germline ends. CDR3 bases: TGCAGTGCCCCGACAGTAACGTTAAATTCACCCCTCCACTTT. Protein: CSAPTVTLNSPLHF.

The gene calls are TRBV29-1 and TRBJ2-1; D is possibly TRBD1 (6 bases). V was shortened by 6 bases and J by 7 bases, with 19 bases between the two germline ends. CDR3 length: 14 amino acids. Germline V CDR1 and CDR2: SQVTM, ANQGSEA. The CDR3 region is CSVANNTQGNEQFF. The CDR3 DNA sequence: TGCAGCGTCGCGAACAACACACAGGGAAATGAGCAGTTCTTC.

The chain has TRBV5-1 and TRBJ2-4, with unresolved D. Germline V gene data show CDR1 as SGHRS and CDR2 as YFSETQ. There are 13 residues in the CDR3. The V end lost 4 bases, the J end lost 8 bases, and 13 bases lay between the germline ends. This CDR3 is CASSQHRIDIQYF. The CDR3 nucleotides are TGCGCCAGCAGCCAACATCGTATAGACATTCAGTACTTC.

V and J are TRBV11-3 and TRBJ2-3, with a possible D match to TRBD1 (5 bases). Germline CDR1 reads SGHNT; CDR2 reads YENEEA. V lost 0 bases, J lost 8 bases, and 12 bases lay in between. The CDR3 consists of 14 residues. The CDR3 region has the DNA TGTGCCAGCAGCTTAGATAACCCGCAGGGTACGCAGTATTTT. This sequence encodes CASSLDNPQGTQYF. Full variable domain (rest looked up from reference TRBV11-3 and TRBJ2-3): EAGVVQSPRYKIIEKKQPVAFWCNPISGHNTLYWYLQNLGQGPELLIRYENEEAVDDSQLPKDRFSAERLKGVDSTLKIQPAELGDSAVYLCASSLDNPQGTQYFGPGTRLTVL.

The V call is TRBV29-1, the J call TRBJ1-5, with 11 bases lining up with TRBD1. J gave up 6 bases and V 5 bases, and 9 bases lay outside the gene matches. The germline CDR1 and CDR2 sequences are SQVTM and ANQGSEA. CDR3 length: 15 residues. CDR3 loop: CSVLLQGTGGQPQHF. The CDR3 region has the DNA TGCAGCGTTCTGCTCCAAGGGACAGGGGGTCAGCCCCAGCATTTT.

The chain uses TRBV11-1 and TRBJ2-7; possibly TRBD1 or TRBD2 for D (5 bases each). Germline V gene lookup returns CDR1 SGHAT and CDR2 FQDESV (reference sequence). Trimming took off 4 bases at V and 7 bases at J, with 20 bases between the two ends. The CDR3 is made up of 15 amino acids. CDR3 in amino acids: CASSSPAQGWREQYF. The CDR3 region has the DNA TGTGCCAGCAGCTCTCCGGCGCAGGGCTGGAGGGAGCAGTACTTC.

This clonotype showed up just a few times. The CDR3 nucleotides read TGCAGCGTTTCTAGCGGGGGCACAGATACGCAGTATTTT. Translated: CSVSSGGTDTQYF. This chain links TRBV29-1 with TRBJ2-3; 9 positions match TRBD2. Trimming cost V 5 bases and J 1 base; bases outside gene matches: 1. The CDR3 runs to 13 residues. From germline, CDR1 is SQVTM and CDR2 ANQGSEA.

This sequence joins TRBV10-3 and TRBJ1-4; tentatively, D is TRBD1 (6 bases). Germline V gene sequence: CDR1 ENHRY, CDR2 SYGVKD. V was pared by 2 bases and J by 8 bases, with 12 bases between. CDR3 length equals 14 residues. CDR3 amino acids: CAISETTGWEKLFF. CDR3 nucleotides: TGTGCCATCAGTGAGACGACAGGATGGGAAAAACTGTTTTTT.

This chain joins TRBV6-2 or TRBV6-3 and TRBJ2-1; TRBD2 might be the D (6 bases). CDR3 length: 15 residues. CDR1 is MNHEY, CDR2 SVGEGT, per germline. V lost 5 bases to trimming and J lost 6 bases, with 17 bases between them. The CDR3 sequence is CASSTGRGMSNEQFF. CDR3 in DNA: TGTGCCAGCAGTACGGGACGCGGGATGTCCAATGAGCAGTTCTTC.

The V call is TRBV7-3, the J call TRBJ1-1; no firm D call. The CDR3 has 13 residues. Germline V gene sequence: CDR1 SGHTA, CDR2 FQGTGA. Trimming stripped 2 bases from V and 5 bases from J, with 9 bases between. This chain's CDR3 is CASSLDGGTEAFF. CDR3 nucleotides: TGTGCCAGCAGCTTAGATGGCGGGACTGAAGCTTTCTTT.

There are a few counts of this clonotype. The gene calls are TRBV5-1 and TRBJ2-5, with D possibly TRBD1 on 5 matching bases. CDR1 is SGHRS, CDR2 YFSETQ, per germline. V gave up 4 bases and J gave up 4 bases, with 20 bases separating them. The CDR3 length is 16 residues. The CDR3 DNA reads TGCGCCAGCAGCATTGGACCGACGGGCACAGGAGAGACCCAGTACTTC. Protein sequence: CASSIGPTGTGETQYF.

This rearrangement joins TRBV20-1 to TRBJ2-1; 7 bases fit TRBD2. The CDR3 has 17 residues. The trim removed 0 bases at V and 4 bases at J, leaving 12 bases unmatched. CDR1 is DFQATT, CDR2 SNEGSKA, per germline (reference sequence). The CDR3 loop reads CSARDSSLAGAYNEQFF. Here the CDR3 DNA reads TGCAGTGCTAGAGATAGTTCACTTGCGGGAGCGTACAATGAGCAGTTCTTC.

The rearrangement uses TRBV29-1 and TRBJ2-3; TRBD1 matches 8 bases. The CDR3 runs 15 residues. Trimming removed 1 base from V and 6 bases from J; junction bases left unmatched: 9. Germline V CDR1 and CDR2: SQVTM, ANQGSEA. In nucleotides, the CDR3 is TGCAGCGTTGAAGCCTGGCAGGGGGCTAGTGATACGCAGTATTTT. Protein: CSVEAWQGASDTQYF.

The rearrangement uses TRBV20-1 and TRBJ2-7; D is possibly TRBD2 (5 bases). The J call may not be correct, given that the DNA end is closer to TRBJ2-5. From germline, CDR1 is DFQATT and CDR2 SNEGSKA (reference sequence). The CDR3 runs 13 residues. For the CDR3, the DNA is TGCAGTGCCTCACCCGGGGTGCCAGAGACCCAGTACTTC. Protein product: CSASPGVPETQYF.

About this clonotype itself: One junction end does not reproduce the germline sequence, and a read error may be involved. The chain uses TRBV5-1 and TRBJ1-1; no definite D call. Germline lookup yields CDR1 SGHRS and CDR2 YFSETQ. The CDR3 is made up of 13 amino acids. This chain's CDR3 is CASSTEGNTETFF. The DNA for the CDR3 is TGCGCCAGCAGCACCGAAGGCAACACTGAAACTTTCTTT. Drawing the rest from reference TRBV5-1 and TRBJ1-1, the complete variable domain is KAGVTQTPRYLIKTRGQQVTLSCSPISGHRSVSWYQQTPGQGLQFLFEYFSETQRNKGNFPGRFSGRQFSNSRSEMNVSTLELGDSALYLCASSTEGNTETFFGQGTRLTVV.

This clonotype was counted only a few times. The chain links TRBV29-1 to TRBJ1-1; no reliable D call. This CDR3 has 11 amino acids. Germline V CDR1 and CDR2: SQVTM, ANQGSEA. The V end was cut by 2 bases, the J end by 0 bases, with 1 base between. The chain's CDR3 is CSVEMNTEAFF. Here the CDR3 DNA reads TGCAGCGTTGAAATGAACACTGAAGCTTTCTTT.

V gene TRBV12-5 combines with J gene TRBJ2-1, with D tentatively TRBD2 (6 bases). Trimming removed 1 base at V and 7 bases at J, with 14 bases between. The CDR3 contains 15 residues. Germline V gives CDR1 LGHNT, CDR2 FRNRAP. CDR3: CASGLEGLAPNEQFF. The CDR3 nucleotides are TGTGCTAGTGGTTTGGAGGGCCTAGCGCCTAATGAGCAGTTCTTC.